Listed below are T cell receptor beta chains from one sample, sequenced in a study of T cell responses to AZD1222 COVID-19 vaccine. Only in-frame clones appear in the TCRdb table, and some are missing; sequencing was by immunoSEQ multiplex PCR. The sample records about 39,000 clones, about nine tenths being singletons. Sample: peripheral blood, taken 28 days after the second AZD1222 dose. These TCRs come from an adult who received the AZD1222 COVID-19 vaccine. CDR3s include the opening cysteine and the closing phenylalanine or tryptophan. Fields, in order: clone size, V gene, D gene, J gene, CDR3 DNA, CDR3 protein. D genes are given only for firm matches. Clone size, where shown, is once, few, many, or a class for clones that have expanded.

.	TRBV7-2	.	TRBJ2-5	TGTGCCAGCAGCTCGGGTGTGGGGGGTCAGGAGACCCAGTACTTC	CASSSGVGGQETQYF
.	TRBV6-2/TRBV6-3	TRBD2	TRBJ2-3	TGTGCCAGCAGTAGAGCGGGGGGCACAGATACGCAGTATTTT	CASSRAGGTDTQYF
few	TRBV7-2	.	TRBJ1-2	TGTGCCAGCAGCTTGACAGTCTATGGCTACACCTTC	CASSLTVYGYTF
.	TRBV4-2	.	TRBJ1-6	TGTGCCAGCAGCCAAGATAGAAGGGTGTCGAATTCACCCCTCCACTTT	CASSQDRRVSNSPLHF
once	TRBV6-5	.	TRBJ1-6	TGTGCCAGCAGGACCGGGGGTAGGGCCAATTCACCCCTCCACTTT	CASRTGGRANSPLHF
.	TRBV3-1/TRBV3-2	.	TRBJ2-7	TGTGCCAGCAGCCAAGATCCGGACGTCGAGCAGTACTTC	CASSQDPDVEQYF
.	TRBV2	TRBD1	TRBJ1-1	TGTGCCAGCAGCGGACAGGGCAACACTGAAGCTTTCTTT	CASSGQGNTEAFF
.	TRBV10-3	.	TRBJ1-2	TGTGCCATCGCCGAGCCTCGGGATTACTATGGCTACACCTTC	CAIAEPRDYYGYTF
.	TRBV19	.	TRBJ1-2	TGTGCCAGTAGTATCGACCCAACGGGTGGCTACACCTTC	CASSIDPTGGYTF
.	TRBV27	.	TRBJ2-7	TGTGCCAGCAGTTTATCACAGGGAGGATCCTACGAGCAGTACTTC	CASSLSQGGSYEQYF
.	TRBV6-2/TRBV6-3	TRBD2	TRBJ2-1	TGTGCCAGCAGCTCTAGCGGGGGGGCCTACAATGAGCAGTTCTTC	CASSSSGGAYNEQFF
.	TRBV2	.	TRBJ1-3	TGTGCCAGCAAGAAGACCTCTGGAAACACCATATATTTT	CASKKTSGNTIYF
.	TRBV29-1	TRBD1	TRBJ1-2	TGCAGCGCGCTTTGGGGGACAGGGGGTCAAGTCAATAACTATGGCTACACCTTC	CSALWGTGGQVNNYGYTF
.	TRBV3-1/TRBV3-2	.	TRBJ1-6	TGTGCCAGCAGCCGGGGGGAATATAATTCACCCCTCCACTTT	CASSRGEYNSPLHF
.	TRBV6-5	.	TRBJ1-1	TGTGCCAGTAGTCTCTGGGACACTGAAGCTTTCTTT	CASSLWDTEAFF
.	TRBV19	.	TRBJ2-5	TGTGCCAGTAGTATACACAGGGACCAAGAGACCCAGTACTTC	CASSIHRDQETQYF
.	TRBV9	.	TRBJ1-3	TGTGCCAGCAGCGAGCATACGGACGTCCGCTCTGGAAACACCATATATTTT	CASSEHTDVRSGNTIYF
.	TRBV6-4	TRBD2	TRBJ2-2	TGTGCCAGCAGTCCGCTAGCGGGGTCTACGAACACCGGGGAGCTGTTTTTT	CASSPLAGSTNTGELFF
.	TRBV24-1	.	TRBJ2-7	TGTGCCACCATTACCGCCAGGGAGGCCTCTTTAGTCGGCTACGAGCAGTACTTC	CATITAREASLVGYEQYF
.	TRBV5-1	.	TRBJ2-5	TGCGCCAGCAGCCCGGGACTCCAAGAGACCCAGTACTTC	CASSPGLQETQYF
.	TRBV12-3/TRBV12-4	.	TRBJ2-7	TGTGCCAGCAGTTCAAATCTGGGCAGCCTCCAGTACTTC	CASSSNLGSLQYF
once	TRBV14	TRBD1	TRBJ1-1	TGTGCCAGCAGCTCAGAAAGGGGGCGGACTGAAGCTTTCTTT	CASSSERGRTEAFF
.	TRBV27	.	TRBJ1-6	TGTGCCAGCAGTTGGGAGCCCTATAATTCACCCCTCCACTTT	CASSWEPYNSPLHF
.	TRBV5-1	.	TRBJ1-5	TGCGCCAGCAGCTTGTATCCTCTGGGGTTCACGGGGGAGCCCCAGCATTTT	CASSLYPLGFTGEPQHF
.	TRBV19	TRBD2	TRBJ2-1	TGTGCCAGTAGTACAGCGGGGTCGCACAATGAGCAGTTCTTC	CASSTAGSHNEQFF
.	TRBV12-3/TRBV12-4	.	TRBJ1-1	TGTGCCAGCAGTTTAGCGACGGACACTGAAGCTTTCTTT	CASSLATDTEAFF
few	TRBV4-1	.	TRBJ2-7	TGCGCCAGCAGCCAAGCGGGCATCACCTTCTCCTACGAGCAGTACTTC	CASSQAGITFSYEQYF
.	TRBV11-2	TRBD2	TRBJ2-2	TGTGCCAGCAGCCCACTAGCGGGGGCTGTCGGGGAGCTGTTTTTT	CASSPLAGAVGELFF
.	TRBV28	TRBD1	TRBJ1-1	TGTGCCAGCAGCCCCCAGGACAGGCGTGCCGAGGAAGCTTTCTTT	CASSPQDRRAEEAFF
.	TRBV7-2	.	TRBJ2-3	TGTGCCAGCAGCCCTGCATCCGAGGATACGCAGTATTTT	CASSPASEDTQYF
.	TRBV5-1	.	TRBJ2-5	TGCGCCAGCAGCTCAGGGGAGACCCAGTACTTC	CASSSGETQYF
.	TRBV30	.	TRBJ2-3	TGTGCCTGGAGTGTACGGCAGGGCTTAGATACGCAGTATTTT	CAWSVRQGLDTQYF
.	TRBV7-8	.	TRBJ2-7	TGTGCCAGCAAATCGGGACTGAACGTCTACGAGCAGTACTTC	CASKSGLNVYEQYF
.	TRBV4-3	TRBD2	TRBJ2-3	TGCGCCAGCAGCCAAGATACCGGCGGGGGGGCCCGTTTAACAGATACGCAGTATTTT	CASSQDTGGGARLTDTQYF
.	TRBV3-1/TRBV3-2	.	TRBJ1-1	TGTGCCAGCAGCCAAGATACCGGGGTGAACACTGAAGCTTTCTTT	CASSQDTGVNTEAFF
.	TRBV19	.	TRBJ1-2	TGTGCCAGTAGTTTTGAGACAGCTAACTATGGCTACACCTTC	CASSFETANYGYTF
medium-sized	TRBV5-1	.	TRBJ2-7	TGCGCCAGCAGCTTGTTTCCGGGTTCCGACGAGCAGTACTTC	CASSLFPGSDEQYF
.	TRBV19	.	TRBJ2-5	TGTGCCAGTAGTGGGTGGGGCTGGGAGACCCAGTACTTC	CASSGWGWETQYF
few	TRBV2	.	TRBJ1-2	TGTGCCAGCGGTACTAGACGGGGGGATGGCTACACCTTC	CASGTRRGDGYTF
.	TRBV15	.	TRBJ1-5	TGTGCCACCAGCAGGCGAGCTGGCTCTAGCAATCAGCCCCAGCATTTT	CATSRRAGSSNQPQHF
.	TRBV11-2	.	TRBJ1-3	TGTGCCAGCAGCTTAGTGGGCGGATCTGGAAACACCATATATTTT	CASSLVGGSGNTIYF
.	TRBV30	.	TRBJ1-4	TGTGCCTGGAGTAAGGGCAGTTTCAATGAAAAACTGTTTTTT	CAWSKGSFNEKLFF
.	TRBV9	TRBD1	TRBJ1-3	TGTGCCAGCAGCGCAACAAATACAGGGGGAGGAAACACCATATATTTT	CASSATNTGGGNTIYF
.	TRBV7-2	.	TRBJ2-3	TGTGCCAGCAGCTCCCCAGCCACAGATACGCAGTATTTT	CASSSPATDTQYF